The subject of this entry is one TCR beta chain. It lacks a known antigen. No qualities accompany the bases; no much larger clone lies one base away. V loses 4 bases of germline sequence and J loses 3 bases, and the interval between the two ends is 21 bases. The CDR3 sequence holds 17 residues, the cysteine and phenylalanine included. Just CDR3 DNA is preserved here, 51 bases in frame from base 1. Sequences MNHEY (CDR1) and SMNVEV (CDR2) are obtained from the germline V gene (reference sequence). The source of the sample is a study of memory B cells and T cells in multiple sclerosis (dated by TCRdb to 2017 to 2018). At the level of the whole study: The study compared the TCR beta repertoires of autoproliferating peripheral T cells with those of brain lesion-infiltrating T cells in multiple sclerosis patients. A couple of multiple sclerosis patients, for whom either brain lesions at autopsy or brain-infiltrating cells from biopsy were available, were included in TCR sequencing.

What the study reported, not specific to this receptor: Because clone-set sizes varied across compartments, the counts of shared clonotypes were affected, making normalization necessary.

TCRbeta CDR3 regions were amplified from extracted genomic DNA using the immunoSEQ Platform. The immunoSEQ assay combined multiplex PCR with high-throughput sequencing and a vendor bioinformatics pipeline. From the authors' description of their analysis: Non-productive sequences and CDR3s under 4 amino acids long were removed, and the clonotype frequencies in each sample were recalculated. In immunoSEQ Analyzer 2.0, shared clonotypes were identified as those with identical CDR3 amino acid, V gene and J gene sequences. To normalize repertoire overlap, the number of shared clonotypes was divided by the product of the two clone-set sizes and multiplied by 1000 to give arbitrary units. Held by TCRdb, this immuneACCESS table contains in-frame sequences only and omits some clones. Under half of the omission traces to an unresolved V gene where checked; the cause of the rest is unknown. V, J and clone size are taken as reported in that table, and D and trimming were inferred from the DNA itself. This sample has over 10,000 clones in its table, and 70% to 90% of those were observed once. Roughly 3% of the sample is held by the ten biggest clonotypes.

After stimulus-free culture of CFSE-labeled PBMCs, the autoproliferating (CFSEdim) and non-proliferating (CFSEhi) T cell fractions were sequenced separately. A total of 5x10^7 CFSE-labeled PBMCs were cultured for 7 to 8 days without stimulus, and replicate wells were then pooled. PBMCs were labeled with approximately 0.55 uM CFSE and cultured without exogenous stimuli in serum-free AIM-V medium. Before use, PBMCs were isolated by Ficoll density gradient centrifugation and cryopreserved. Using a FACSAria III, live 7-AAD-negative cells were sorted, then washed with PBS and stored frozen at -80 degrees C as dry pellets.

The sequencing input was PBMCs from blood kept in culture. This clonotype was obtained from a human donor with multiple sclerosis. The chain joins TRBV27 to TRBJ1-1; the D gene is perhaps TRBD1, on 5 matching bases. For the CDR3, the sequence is CASSSPIGRGMDTEAFF. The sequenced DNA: TGTGCCAGCAGTTCCCCCATTGGACGGGGGATGGACACTGAAGCTTTCTTT.